Listed here are 26 T cell receptor beta chains from one sample, sequenced in a study of T-cell memory formation after mild COVID-19. Each CDR3 protein gets one entry after TCRdb re-called the 5' RACE reads with MiXCR. This sample has a few hundred thousand distinct CDR3 sequences; approximately 20% occur once, and the top ten carry around 21%. Sequences were obtained from PBMCs or a T cell subset sorted from them (not recorded which). These receptors were taken from a man between 18 and 35 years old who had mild COVID-19 (a few samples of this study predate the infection). Cell type and time point are not known.

There are a few counts of this clonotype. The J gene is TRBJ2-5, the V gene TRBV5-1; a weak D match, TRBD2 (5 bases). The CDR3 contains 15 residues. V lost 4 bases and J lost 0, with 13 bases in between. Germline V CDR1 and CDR2: SGHRS, YFSETQ. The CDR3 spells CASSARAVYQETQYF. Written as DNA, the CDR3 is TGCGCCAGCAGCGCGAGGGCGGTGTACCAAGAGACCCAGTACTTC.

This clonotype has just a few counts. The gene calls are TRBV4-3 and TRBJ2-1; D call uncertain. CDR3 size: 10 residues. Trimming left V 6 bases short and J 7 bases short, with 4 bases between. Germline V gene data show CDR1 as LGHNA and CDR2 as YSLEER. Here the CDR3 DNA reads TGCGCCAGCAGTGTAAATGAGCAGTTCTTC. Residues: CASSVNEQFF.

The rearrangement joins TRBV4-3 to TRBJ2-7; D ambiguous. With 4 bases removed from V and 0 bases from J, the gap between germline ends came to 10 bases. The CDR3 is 14 residues long. Germline CDR1 is LGHNA and CDR2 is YSLEER. The DNA for the CDR3 is TGCGCCAGCAGCCCGGAGATCCTCTCCTACGAGCAGTACTTC. Encoded protein: CASSPEILSYEQYF.

This clonotype was observed a handful of times. The chain combines TRBV7-8 with TRBJ2-5; D uncertain. Germline V gene lookup returns CDR1 SGHVS and CDR2 FQNEAQ. The CDR3 is 16 residues long. V was pared by 5 bases and J by 5 bases, with 21 bases between. As DNA, the CDR3 is TGTGCCAGCAGCCCAAGGGTGGCCGCAACCGGTGAGACCCAGTACTTC. This encodes CASSPRVAATGETQYF.

For the CDR3, the DNA is TGTGCCATCAGTTCCGGACAGACCTACGAGCAGTACTTC. Protein: CAISSGQTYEQYF. This chain connects TRBV10-3 to TRBJ2-7, with a possible D match to TRBD1 (6 bases). Germline V gives CDR1 ENHRY, CDR2 SYGVKD. CDR3 length equals 13 residues. Trimming left V 5 bases short and J 2 bases short, with 10 bases between.

V and J are TRBV15 and TRBJ1-4; D is unresolved. Germline values: CDR1 LNHNV, CDR2 YYDKDF (reference sequence). This CDR3 is built from 15 residues. The V end lost 0 bases, the J end lost 8 bases, and 13 bases lay between the germline ends. The CDR3 loop is CATSRDPQEIEKLFF. The CDR3 bases are TGTGCCACCAGCAGAGATCCCCAGGAGATAGAAAAACTGTTTTTT.

The chain has TRBV29-1 and TRBJ2-7; possible D gene TRBD2, 8 bases. The CDR3 is 15 amino acids. V lost 4 bases, J lost 1 base, and 17 bases lay in between. CDR1 is SQVTM, CDR2 ANQGSEA, per germline. CDR3 nucleotide sequence: TGCAGCGTTGCGGGGGGGGACAGACCTTCCTACGAGCAGTACTTC. This encodes CSVAGGDRPSYEQYF.

The CDR3 reads CASSTAGGRTDGYTF. Here the CDR3 DNA reads TGTGCCAGCAGCACAGCGGGGGGGCGCACCGATGGCTACACCTTC. The rearrangement joins TRBV7-2 to TRBJ1-2; D is perhaps TRBD1 (6 bases). V dropped 5 bases and J dropped 6 bases, with 19 bases sitting between them. CDR3 length: 15 amino acids. From germline, CDR1 is SGHTA and CDR2 FQGNSA.

There are a few counts of this clonotype. The CDR3 coding sequence is TGCGCCAGCAGCCAAGATATTCCCGGCGCAGGAACGACTGAAGCTTTCTTT. Its translation is CASSQDIPGAGTTEAFF. The V gene is TRBV4-1, the J gene TRBJ1-1; no firm D call. Germline CDR1 MGHRA, CDR2 YSYEKL. The V and J ends lost 0 bases and 5 bases respectively, with 19 bases between them. This CDR3 region has 17 residues.

This clonotype was detected only a few times. V and J are TRBV11-2 and TRBJ2-7; possibly TRBD1 for D (6 bases). V was cut by 5 bases and J by 7 bases, with 9 bases left in between. Germline V lookup: CDR1 SGHAT, CDR2 FQNNGV. The CDR3 runs 11 residues. CDR3 sequence: CASSPGTEQYF. CDR3 nucleotide sequence: TGTGCCAGCAGCCCGGGGACAGAGCAGTACTTC.

This clonotype was picked up many times. J is TRBJ1-5 and V is TRBV4-1; D is unresolved. V was pared by 0 bases and J by 6 bases, with 12 bases between. This CDR3 comprises 15 residues. CDR1 and CDR2 from the germline V gene are MGHRA and YSYEKL. The CDR3 spells CASSQDRSGGQPQHF. CDR3 nucleotides: TGCGCCAGCAGCCAAGATAGGTCGGGCGGTCAGCCCCAGCATTTT.

The V gene is TRBV12-3 or TRBV12-4, the J gene TRBJ2-3; TRBD2 agrees at 9 bases. The V segment lost 5 bases and the J segment 6 bases; nucleotides outside the gene matches: 9. The length of the CDR3 is 15 residues. The CDR3: CASSLPRAGGDTQYF. The CDR3 DNA is TGTGCCAGCAGTCTTCCCCGAGCGGGGGGTGATACGCAGTATTTT.

This clonotype was detected a few times. The chain has TRBV7-9 and TRBJ2-6, with D unresolved. Germline V lookup: CDR1 SEHNR, CDR2 FQNEAQ (reference sequence). This CDR3 is 16 amino acids long. The V and J ends lost 1 base and 1 base respectively, with 8 bases between them. CDR3 loop: CASSLESRSGANVLTF. In nucleotides, the CDR3 is TGTGCCAGCAGCTTAGAATCGCGGTCTGGGGCCAACGTCCTGACTTTC.

The chain is built from TRBV15 and TRBJ1-1; no firm D call. Germline CDR1 is LNHNV and CDR2 is YYDKDF (reference sequence). This CDR3 is built from 12 residues. Trimming pared 9 bases from V and 1 base from J, leaving 9 bases between. CDR3 DNA sequence: TGTGCCACGCGACATACGAACACTGAAGCTTTCTTT. Protein: CATRHTNTEAFF.

This clonotype was seen only once. This chain links TRBV24-1 with TRBJ1-4; 8 nucleotides align to TRBD1. Trimming removed 4 bases from V and 5 bases from J; junction bases left unmatched: 5. The germline gives CDR1 KGHDR, CDR2 SFDVKD. There are 15 residues in the CDR3. The CDR3 loop is CATSDRDRRNEKLFF. CDR3 DNA sequence: TGTGCCACCAGTGACCGGGACAGGCGAAATGAAAAACTGTTTTTT.

This clonotype was detected only once. The rearrangement joins TRBV5-1 to TRBJ2-7, with D maybe TRBD1 (6 bases). Trimming took 4 bases from V and 5 from J, leaving 19 bases between them. Germline CDR1 is SGHRS and CDR2 is YFSETQ. The CDR3 totals 15 residues. CDR3 DNA: TGCGCCAGCAGCCCGGGAACGAACAGGGCCGACGAGCAGTACTTC. Amino acids: CASSPGTNRADEQYF.

This clonotype was seen a few times. The J gene is TRBJ1-5, the V gene TRBV2; 8 bases agree with TRBD1. The V segment lost 7 bases and the J segment 4 bases; nucleotides outside the gene matches: 6. Per the germline V gene, CDR1 is SNHLY and CDR2 is FYNNEI. The length of the CDR3 is 14 residues. This chain's CDR3 is CASTGGQENQPQHF. The CDR3 DNA reads TGTGCCAGCACGGGGGGACAGGAAAATCAGCCCCAGCATTTT.

This clonotype was counted a few times. This chain joins TRBV24-1 and TRBJ1-3; a weak D match, TRBD1 (5 bases). CDR3 size: 16 residues. V was shortened by 4 bases and J by 2 bases, with 14 bases between the two germline ends. Germline assignment: CDR1 KGHDR and CDR2 SFDVKD. CDR3 nucleotides: TGTGCCACCAGTGAGTCGGGACGGTTAGCTGGAAACACCATATATTTT. Translated: CATSESGRLAGNTIYF.

The chain combines TRBV6-2 or TRBV6-3 with TRBJ2-1; D is undetermined. Trimming stripped 1 base from V and 3 bases from J, with 1 base between. The CDR3 runs 12 residues. Germline lookup yields CDR1 MNHEY and CDR2 SVGEGT. The CDR3 DNA follows: TGTGCCAGCAGTTACTTCTACAATGAGCAGTTCTTC. Translation gives CASSYFYNEQFF.

Only a few counts were recorded for this clonotype. The chain combines TRBV20-1 with TRBJ1-1; D unclear. The germline V gene encodes CDR1 DFQATT and CDR2 SNEGSKA (reference sequence). V dropped 5 bases and J dropped 1 base, with 14 bases sitting between them. There are 14 residues in the CDR3. The CDR3 loop is CSAPLIQSNTEAFF. CDR3 nucleotides: TGCAGTGCTCCCCTTATACAGTCGAACACTGAAGCTTTCTTT.

In this sample, this clonotype turned up many times. J is TRBJ2-7 and V is TRBV5-1, with a possible D match to TRBD1 (5 bases). Between the trimmed V and J ends, which lost 4 bases and 3 bases, there was a span of 14 bases. Germline V CDR1 and CDR2: SGHRS, YFSETQ. The CDR3 has 14 residues. The CDR3 DNA reads as TGCGCCAGCAGCCCTGGACAAGATATCTACGAGCAGTACTTC. Amino acid sequence: CASSPGQDIYEQYF.

This clonotype was observed a handful of times. The genes are TRBV3-1 and TRBJ2-1, with TRBD1 matching over 8 bases. The CDR3 runs 16 residues. The V gene's germline CDR1 is LGHDT and CDR2 YNNKEL (reference sequence). The J segment lost 9 bases and the V segment lost 1 base, leaving 11 bases of the junction unmatched. CDR3 in amino acids: CASSQVTTGDFTEQFF. Written as DNA, the CDR3 is TGTGCCAGCAGCCAAGTGACGACAGGGGATTTCACTGAGCAGTTCTTC.

This clonotype was seen ten or more times. V usage is TRBV3-1 and J usage is TRBJ2-7, with D possibly called TRBD1 or TRBD2 (5 bases each). Germline loops: CDR1 LGHDT, CDR2 YNNKEL (reference sequence). Deletions cut 2 bases from V and 4 bases from J, with 12 bases between. The length of the CDR3 is 14 residues. CDR3 bases: TGTGCCAGCAGCCAAACCGGGGCGGTATACGAGCAGTACTTC. Its protein is CASSQTGAVYEQYF.

This clonotype has more than one count but fewer than ten. This chain links TRBV6-5 with TRBJ2-2; TRBD2 matches at 12 bases. The CDR3 contains 20 residues. Germline CDR1 MNHEY, CDR2 SVGAGI. Germline trimming cut 8 bases from V and 4 bases from J; bases unmatched to any gene: 20. CDR3 bases: TGTGCCAGCTCATACAAACTAGCGGGGGGACTCCCCCGAGGCACCGGGGAGCTGTTTTTT. Translating gives CASSYKLAGGLPRGTGELFF.

This clonotype was counted between two and nine times. V and J are TRBV3-1 and TRBJ1-1; TRBD1 is a possible D gene (5 bases). From germline, CDR1 is LGHDT and CDR2 YNNKEL (reference sequence). CDR3 length: 17 amino acids. V lost 0 bases to trimming and J lost 5 bases, with 19 bases between them. CDR3 nucleotides: TGTGCCAGCAGCCAAGATCCAGGGTTCCTCAGGAGGACTGAAGCTTTCTTT. It is translated as CASSQDPGFLRRTEAFF.

J is TRBJ2-7 and V is TRBV27, with D possibly TRBD1 on 7 matching bases. The CDR3 contains 14 residues. The germline V gene encodes CDR1 MNHEY and CDR2 SMNVEV (reference sequence). V lost 5 bases, J lost 3 bases, and 14 bases lay in between. CDR3 in amino acids: CASSPAGQFYEQYV. CDR3 nucleotides: TGTGCCAGCAGTCCCGCGGGACAGTTCTACGAGCAGTACGTC.